Listed below are T cell receptor beta chains from one sample, sequenced in a study of T-cell memory formation after mild COVID-19. TCRdb re-analysed the 5' RACE reads in MiXCR, keeping a single row per CDR3 protein. The sample has 550,000 to 700,000 distinct CDR3 sequences; around 15% are singletons. Sequenced sample: PBMCs or a T cell subset sorted from them (not recorded which). The receptors come from an adult woman who had mild COVID-19 (a few samples of this study predate the infection). Cell type and time point are not known. Each CDR3 is given with its conserved first and last residue. D genes are given only for firm matches. Clone size is shown for a subset of rows, as once, few, many or a class of expanded clone.

TRBV20-1	few	TRBJ2-1	.	TGCAGTGCTAGAGATGGTCCCAACGCAGCGGCCAATGAGCAGTTCTTC	CSARDGPNAAANEQFF
TRBV7-9	.	TRBJ1-2	.	TGTGCCAGCAGCGTGTTGGGGGAGGGCTACACCTTC	CASSVLGEGYTF
TRBV12-3/TRBV12-4	few	TRBJ1-2	TRBD1	TGTGCCAGCAGTTTAGGTGGGACAGGGCGGGGCTACTATGGCTACACCTTC	CASSLGGTGRGYYGYTF
TRBV4-3	.	TRBJ1-6	.	TGCGCCAGCAGCCAAGATTTAGGTTCACCCCTCCACTTT	CASSQDLGSPLHF
TRBV20-1	.	TRBJ1-2	TRBD1	TGCAGTGCTAGAGTCCAACCCCGGGCCCGGGACAGGGGGAACTATGGCTACACCTTC	CSARVQPRARDRGNYGYTF
TRBV6-1	few	TRBJ1-1	.	TGTGCCAGCAGTGAACGGATGAGCTCTGAAGCTTTCTTT	CASSERMSSEAFF
TRBV20-1	few	TRBJ2-7	TRBD2	TGCAGTGCTAGACAACTAGCGGGAGGCTACGAGCAGTACTTC	CSARQLAGGYEQYF
TRBV6-5	few	TRBJ2-7	TRBD2	TGTGCCAGCAGTCCAGGACTAGCGGGAGCTAGGGAGCAGTACTTC	CASSPGLAGAREQYF
TRBV5-4	.	TRBJ1-5	.	TGTGCCAGCAGCTTGGGCAGGGGAAAAGGAGAGAGCAATCAGCCCCAGCATTTT	CASSLGRGKGESNQPQHF
TRBV6-4	few	TRBJ1-5	TRBD1	TGTGCCAGCAGGGGGGGACAGGGCCGTAATAGCAATCAGCCCCAGCATTTT	CASRGGQGRNSNQPQHF
TRBV5-1	.	TRBJ2-1	TRBD2	TGCGCCAGCAGCCTTGAGGGACTAGCGGGGGTTGAGCAGTTCTTC	CASSLEGLAGVEQFF
TRBV7-6	few	TRBJ2-3	.	TGTGCCAGCAGCTTCGGACGGGACACAGATACGCAGTATTTT	CASSFGRDTDTQYF
TRBV12-3/TRBV12-4	.	TRBJ1-2	.	TGTGCCAGCAGTTTGGAAAGAAACAGGTGGAGATATGGCTACACCTTC	CASSLERNRWRYGYTF
TRBV18	few	TRBJ2-1	TRBD1	TGTGCCAGCTCACGGGGGGACAGGGGGCTTAACAATGAGCAGTTCTTC	CASSRGDRGLNNEQFF
TRBV6-5	few	TRBJ2-7	TRBD2	TGTGCCAGCAGTTATCAGCTGGCTAGCGGGCCGTACGAGCAGTACTTC	CASSYQLASGPYEQYF
TRBV7-9	.	TRBJ1-1	TRBD1	TGTGCCAGCTGGAAGGGGGCGCGGAACACTGAAGCTTTCTTT	CASWKGARNTEAFF
TRBV7-8	many	TRBJ1-1	.	TGTGCCAGCAGCTTAGGAATGGGGGGAGGCACTGAAGCTTTCTTT	CASSLGMGGGTEAFF
TRBV15	.	TRBJ2-5	TRBD2	TGTGCCACCAGCAGAAGCGGGGGAAGGATAGAGACCCAGTACTTC	CATSRSGGRIETQYF
TRBV4-1	.	TRBJ2-1	.	TGCGCCAGCAGCCAAGATCTGAGAAGAGACAATGAGCAGTTCTTC	CASSQDLRRDNEQFF
TRBV6-4	many	TRBJ2-1	TRBD2	TGTGCCAGCAGTGACTCGGCACGGGCTAGCGGGAGCCCTGCGGTCTTC	CASSDSARASGSPAVF
TRBV5-1	.	TRBJ1-3	.	TGCGCCAGCAGCTTGGCCGCGGCTGCTTCTGGAAACACCATATATTTT	CASSLAAAASGNTIYF
TRBV6-5	.	TRBJ1-6	.	TGTGCCAGCAGTTACTTTGAGGATTCACCCCTCCACTTT	CASSYFEDSPLHF
TRBV12-3/TRBV12-4	.	TRBJ2-7	TRBD1	TGTGCCAGCAGACGGACAGGGGGGGACGAGCAGTACTTC	CASRRTGGDEQYF
TRBV25-1	few	TRBJ2-7	TRBD2	TGTGCCAGCGCCCCCCCCGGCCTAGCGGGAGCAAAGCAGTACTTC	CASAPPGLAGAKQYF
TRBV24-1	.	TRBJ2-6	.	TGTGCCACCAGTGATTCTCAGGGTCCCTCTGGGGCCAACGTCCTGACTTTC	CATSDSQGPSGANVLTF
TRBV5-1	few	TRBJ2-7	.	TGCGCCAGCAGCTATCCGGGGCGTACCTACGAGCAGTACTTC	CASSYPGRTYEQYF
TRBV11-3	.	TRBJ2-3	.	TGTGCCAGCAGCCCCGTCACCGGGACTCCCGCCGATACGCAGTATTTT	CASSPVTGTPADTQYF
TRBV24-1	.	TRBJ2-7	.	TGTGCCACCAGTGATCCTACCAACTACGAGCAGTACTTC	CATSDPTNYEQYF
TRBV30	few	TRBJ2-7	TRBD2	TGTGCCTGGAGTTTGACTAGCGGAGCCTACGAGCAGTACTTC	CAWSLTSGAYEQYF
TRBV9	.	TRBJ2-1	.	TGTGCCAGCAGCGCATTCCGGCAGAATGAGCAGTTCTTC	CASSAFRQNEQFF
TRBV21-1	.	TRBJ1-6	.	TGCTCCCAGGGGTTCTATAATTCACCCCTCCACTTT	CSQGFYNSPLHF
TRBV12-3/TRBV12-4	.	TRBJ2-1	.	TGTGCCAGCAGTCGGTTAGGTGGGGCCTACAATGAGCAGTTCTTC	CASSRLGGAYNEQFF
TRBV2	few	TRBJ1-3	.	TGTGCCAGCAGTGCGAGCTACTCTGGAAACACCATATATTTT	CASSASYSGNTIYF
TRBV12-3/TRBV12-4	few	TRBJ2-1	.	TGTGCCAGCAGTTTTGTTGAAGACAATGAGCAGTTCTTC	CASSFVEDNEQFF
TRBV7-2	.	TRBJ1-2	TRBD1	TGTGCCAGCAGCGCCCGACAGGGGCCGGATGGCTACACCTTC	CASSARQGPDGYTF
TRBV4-1	.	TRBJ2-6	.	TGCGCCAGCAGCCAAGATGGTCCCTCCTCTGGGGCCAACGTCCTGACTTTC	CASSQDGPSSGANVLTF
TRBV4-2	few	TRBJ2-7	.	TGTGCCAGCAGCCAAGAGGCGCTCGGGCAGGGGGGATACGAGCAGTACTTC	CASSQEALGQGGYEQYF
TRBV20-1	few	TRBJ2-1	TRBD2	TGCAGTGGGCGGGAGGGGAATGAGCAGTTCTTC	CSGREGNEQFF
TRBV4-1	.	TRBJ2-7	TRBD2	TGCGCCAGCAGCCAGTGGGAGGGTGGATACGAGCAGTACTTC	CASSQWEGGYEQYF
TRBV3-1	few	TRBJ2-6	.	TGTGCCAGCAGCCAGGAGGGGGGGGCCAACGTCCTGACTTTC	CASSQEGGANVLTF
TRBV7-9	.	TRBJ1-2	.	TGTGCCAGCTTGGGGGAGCTACCCTATGGCTACACCTTC	CASLGELPYGYTF
TRBV7-9	few	TRBJ2-1	.	TGTGCCAGCACTCAGGAGGGGAATGAGCAGTTCTTC	CASTQEGNEQFF
TRBV12-3/TRBV12-4	.	TRBJ2-7	.	TGTGCCAGCAGCTCCGAGGGGGGTATTTACGAGCAGTACTTC	CASSSEGGIYEQYF
TRBV9	.	TRBJ2-5	.	TGTGCCAGCAGCGTAGGCCTCGTACAGGCCCAGTACTTC	CASSVGLVQAQYF
TRBV7-2	.	TRBJ2-1	TRBD2	TGTGCCAGCAGCTTGTGGAGCGGGGGGGCCGATGAGCAGTTCTTC	CASSLWSGGADEQFF
TRBV7-9	few	TRBJ1-1	.	TGTGCCAGCAGCCCGGGACATAACACTGAAGCTTTCTTT	CASSPGHNTEAFF
TRBV9	few	TRBJ2-7	.	TGTGCCAGCAGCGTAGACGGCAGGGTCATCGACGAGCAGTACTTC	CASSVDGRVIDEQYF
TRBV7-2	.	TRBJ1-4	.	TGTGCCAGCAGCCCCGGACTGCTAACTAATGAAAAACTGTTTTTT	CASSPGLLTNEKLFF
TRBV7-7	.	TRBJ2-1	TRBD2	TGTGCCAGCAGCTTAACAGCGGGGGGGATCGGTGAGCAGTTCTTC	CASSLTAGGIGEQFF
TRBV29-1	.	TRBJ1-1	.	TGCAGCGTTGATAAGACTGAAGCTTTCTTT	CSVDKTEAFF
TRBV6-2/TRBV6-3	.	TRBJ1-2	.	TGTGCCAGCAGCCCCACCGGACGAAACTATGGCTACACCTTC	CASSPTGRNYGYTF
TRBV18	many	TRBJ1-4	TRBD1	TGTGCCAGCTCACCCCTGACAGGGGGTGCTGAAAAACTGTTTTTT	CASSPLTGGAEKLFF
TRBV3-1	few	TRBJ2-7	TRBD2	TGTGCCAGCAGCTCTCCGGGACTAGCGGTATTTTTCTTC	CASSSPGLAVFFF
TRBV24-1	.	TRBJ2-1	.	TGTGCCACCAGTGATAACAGGGCCTACAATGAGCAGTTCTTC	CATSDNRAYNEQFF
TRBV5-4	few	TRBJ2-7	.	TGTGCCAGCAGCTTGGAGAGTGCCGGCGTTTACGAGCAGTACTTC	CASSLESAGVYEQYF
TRBV7-2	few	TRBJ2-7	TRBD1	TGTGCCAGCAGCGCCTACAGGGGGTGGCAGTACGAGCAGTACTTC	CASSAYRGWQYEQYF
TRBV29-1	.	TRBJ2-1	.	TGCAGCGTTGTGGGCAAGTCCTACAATGAGCAGTTCTTC	CSVVGKSYNEQFF
TRBV4-2	few	TRBJ1-4	.	TGTGCCAGCAGCCAATCCGTGGGGGCAACTAATGAAAAACTGTTTTTT	CASSQSVGATNEKLFF